Below, 21 T cell receptor beta chains from the same sample are listed, as sequenced in a study of T-cell memory formation after mild COVID-19. TCRdb itself ran the 5' RACE reads through MiXCR, one entry per CDR3 protein. Of 470,000 or so distinct CDR3 sequences in the sample, 20% to 25% were seen once. The sequenced sample was PBMCs or a T cell subset sorted from them (not recorded which). These receptors were collected from an adult woman who had mild COVID-19 (a few samples of this study predate the infection). Cell type and time point are not known.

The V call is TRBV5-1, the J call TRBJ2-1; D call uncertain. CDR1 and CDR2 from the germline V gene are SGHRS and YFSETQ. The CDR3 has 12 residues. Deletions cut 4 bases from V and 7 bases from J, with 9 bases between. CDR3 region: CASSVKGNEQFF. Here the CDR3 DNA reads TGCGCCAGCAGCGTGAAGGGTAATGAGCAGTTCTTC.

This clonotype was observed a few times. The gene calls are TRBV27 and TRBJ2-1; D is unclear. The CDR3 spans 13 residues. Germline V gives CDR1 MNHEY, CDR2 SMNVEV (reference sequence). Trimming left V 6 bases short and J 9 bases short, with 15 bases between. The CDR3 loop reads CASSNSGFGEQFF. Written as DNA, the CDR3 is TGTGCCAGCAGCAACTCCGGGTTTGGTGAGCAGTTCTTC.

This clonotype turned up a few times. V and J are TRBV7-9 and TRBJ1-1; D gene ambiguous. There are 14 residues in the CDR3. Trimming cost V 4 bases and J 3 bases, with 12 bases left between them. The V gene's germline CDR1 is SEHNR and CDR2 FQNEAQ (reference sequence). The CDR3 spells CASSSLDGYTEAFF. CDR3 nucleotides: TGTGCCAGCAGCTCGTTGGACGGGTACACTGAAGCTTTCTTT.

The V gene is TRBV24-1, the J gene TRBJ2-1; TRBD1 is a possible D gene (6 bases). Germline CDR1 is KGHDR and CDR2 is SFDVKD. This CDR3 spans 12 amino acids. With 5 bases removed from V and 10 bases from J, the gap between germline ends came to 11 bases. CDR3 residues: CATSAQGNEQFF. The CDR3 nucleotides read TGTGCCACCAGTGCACAGGGAAACGAGCAGTTCTTC.

This clonotype was observed a handful of times. J is TRBJ1-1 and V is TRBV6-5; D perhaps matches TRBD1 (6 bases). The CDR3 extends over 12 amino acids. CDR1 is MNHEY, CDR2 SVGAGI, per germline. Trimming pared 5 bases from V and 5 bases from J, leaving 9 bases between. The CDR3 DNA reads TGTGCCAGCAGTAAAACAGGGACTGAAGCTTTCTTT. Its protein product is CASSKTGTEAFF.

This clonotype appeared a few times. This rearrangement joins TRBV7-2 to TRBJ2-7, with 7 bases fitting TRBD2. V lost 3 bases to trimming and J lost 3 bases; unmatched junction nucleotides: 11. CDR1 is SGHTA and CDR2 is FQGNSA in the germline V gene. The CDR3 length is 16 residues. The CDR3 region has the DNA TGTGCCAGCAGCTTTGAAGCGGGACGCCTGGACTACGAGCAGTACTTC. Encoded protein: CASSFEAGRLDYEQYF.

This clonotype was seen more than once but under ten times. The chain combines TRBV24-1 with TRBJ2-3; the match to TRBD2 covers 10 bases. Germline trimming cut 7 bases from V and 3 bases from J; bases unmatched to any gene: 3. Germline CDR1 is KGHDR and CDR2 is SFDVKD. The CDR3 is 14 amino acids. The chain's CDR3 is CATRRSGGTDTQYF. The CDR3 nucleotides read TGTGCCACCAGGCGTAGCGGGGGGACAGATACGCAGTATTTT.

In this sample, this clonotype turned up a few times. The rearrangement links TRBV6-2 or TRBV6-3 to TRBJ1-4; D ambiguous. This CDR3 is built from 12 residues. V lost 0 bases and J 14 bases, leaving 10 bases between the germline ends. Germline lookup yields CDR1 MNHEY and CDR2 SVGEGT. The DNA of the CDR3 is TGTGCCAGCAGTTACTCGAGGATGGTGCTGTTTTTT. Protein: CASSYSRMVLFF.

This clonotype was counted only a few times. The chain is built from TRBV5-1 and TRBJ2-2; D gene ambiguous. The V end lost 5 bases, the J end lost 4 bases, and 9 bases lay between the germline ends. Germline CDR1 SGHRS, CDR2 YFSETQ. There are 13 residues in the CDR3. The CDR3 reads CASRGRGTGELFF. The CDR3 DNA reads TGCGCCAGCAGAGGGCGCGGCACCGGGGAGCTGTTTTTT.

V is TRBV3-1 and J is TRBJ1-2, with D possibly matching TRBD1 (5 bases). CDR1 LGHDT and CDR2 YNNKEL come from the germline V gene (reference sequence). The CDR3 spans 15 residues. V was clipped by 4 bases and J by 0 bases, with 12 bases between them. The CDR3 is CASSRGGLPNYGYTF. CDR3 bases: TGTGCCAGCAGCCGGGGGGGACTACCTAACTATGGCTACACCTTC. Variable domain in full (rest from reference TRBV3-1 and TRBJ1-2): DTAVSQTPKYLVTQMGNDKSIKCEQNLGHDTMYWYKQDSKKFLKIMFSYNNKELIINETVPNRFSPKSPDKAHLNLHINSLELGDSAVYFCASSRGGLPNYGYTFGSGTRLTVV.

The rearrangement links TRBV20-1 to TRBJ2-1; D is unclear. The CDR3 totals 16 residues. In germline, CDR1 is DFQATT, CDR2 SNEGSKA (reference sequence). V was clipped by 0 bases and J by 0 bases, with 12 bases between them. CDR3 loop: CSARDSLSHSYNEQFF. Here the CDR3 DNA reads TGCAGTGCTAGAGATTCCCTATCCCACTCCTACAATGAGCAGTTCTTC.

The V gene is TRBV28, the J gene TRBJ2-7; D might be TRBD1 (5 bases). CDR1 is MDHEN and CDR2 is SYDVKM in the germline V gene. The CDR3 is 13 residues long. V was cut by 7 bases and J by 3 bases, with 13 bases left in between. CDR3 nucleotides: TGTGCCAGCAACCTCGACAGATACTACGAGCAGTACTTC. It codes for CASNLDRYYEQYF.

This clonotype was observed a few times. V gene TRBV6-2 or TRBV6-3 combines with J gene TRBJ2-1, with no clear D. The germline V gene has CDR1 MNHEY and CDR2 SVGEGT. CDR3 length: 14 amino acids. Trimming pared 6 bases from V and 4 bases from J, leaving 13 bases between. The CDR3 is CASSTFNSYNEQFF. CDR3 sequence (DNA): TGTGCCAGCAGCACATTCAACTCGTACAATGAGCAGTTCTTC.

This clonotype came up many times. The chain couples TRBV6-5 to TRBJ1-3; D is uncertain. Germline V gene data show CDR1 as MNHEY and CDR2 as SVGAGI. Trimming stripped 8 bases from V and 0 bases from J, with 8 bases between. The CDR3 is made up of 13 amino acids. CDR3 protein: CASLPSSGNTIYF. The CDR3 DNA sequence: TGTGCCAGCCTACCTTCCTCTGGAAACACCATATATTTT.

The chain is built from TRBV20-1 and TRBJ1-2; D remains ambiguous. The V gene's germline CDR1 is DFQATT and CDR2 SNEGSKA (reference sequence). This CDR3 region has 13 residues. V lost 5 bases, J lost 8 bases, and 18 bases lay in between. The CDR3 loop reads CSAHQGQIQGYTF. The CDR3, as DNA: TGCAGTGCTCACCAAGGGCAGATTCAGGGCTACACCTTC.

The chain uses TRBV12-3 or TRBV12-4 and TRBJ2-3; D is ambiguous. This CDR3 is 14 amino acids long. Trimming shortened V by 7 bases and J by 2 bases, and 13 bases separated the two germline ends. The CDR3 DNA is TGTGCCAGCAATGACCGGGCCAACACAGATACGCAGTATTTT. Translation gives CASNDRANTDTQYF.

This clonotype has more than one count but fewer than ten. The gene calls are TRBV12-3 or TRBV12-4 and TRBJ2-7; 7 bases align to TRBD1. V lost 2 bases to trimming and J lost 7 bases; unmatched junction nucleotides: 8. The CDR3 consists of 14 residues. CDR3 bases: TGTGCCAGCAGTTTACGAGACAGGGTGGAAGAGCAGTACTTC. The encoded protein is CASSLRDRVEEQYF.

V is TRBV24-1 and J is TRBJ2-2; D unclear. Germline values: CDR1 KGHDR, CDR2 SFDVKD. V shed 1 base and J shed 1 base, with 18 bases lying between them. The CDR3 extends over 19 amino acids. DNA of the CDR3: TGTGCCACCAGTGATTTCGGCACCCGGAAGGGAATGAACACCGGGGAGCTGTTTTTT. Its protein is CATSDFGTRKGMNTGELFF.

The rearrangement uses TRBV7-2 and TRBJ2-7, with a weak D call TRBD2 (6 bases). V gave up 1 base and J gave up 5 bases, with 12 bases separating them. This CDR3 is built from 14 residues. The germline V gene has CDR1 SGHTA and CDR2 FQGNSA. The CDR3 loop reads CASSLVPWGDEQYF. CDR3 in DNA: TGTGCCAGCAGCTTAGTTCCCTGGGGGGACGAGCAGTACTTC.

In its sample, this clonotype was seen a few times. The genes are TRBV6-5 and TRBJ1-2, with 8 bases matching TRBD1. CDR3 size: 14 residues. Germline-derived CDR1 and CDR2 are MNHEY and SVGAGI. The ends lost 0 bases at V and 6 bases at J; junction bases unmatched: 3. The CDR3 DNA reads TGTGCCAGCAGTTACTCGGACAGGGTGAATGGCTACACCTTC. It encodes CASSYSDRVNGYTF.

The genes are TRBV12-3 or TRBV12-4 and TRBJ2-7, with D perhaps TRBD1 or TRBD2 (5 bases each). V lost 7 bases, J lost 2 bases, and 15 bases lay in between. This CDR3 spans 14 amino acids. In DNA form, the CDR3 reads TGTGCCAGCACCTCTGGGGGTACGACCTACGAGCAGTACTTC. This encodes CASTSGGTTYEQYF.